The clone carrying this T cell receptor (beta chain) was picked up one time. Its antigen is still unknown. The authors sequenced TCR beta from blood CD8+ and CD4+ T cells. The multiple sclerosis controls, all treatment-naive patients, had relapsing-remitting disease that was stable or active. Random hexamers were used to reverse transcribe the RNA input (roughly 0.5 to 1 ug). Multiplex PCR with immunoSEQ amplified the TCR beta CDR3 across 54 Vbeta and 13 Jbeta. TCRdb re-analysed the immunoSEQ multiplex PCR reads in MiXCR, keeping a single row per CDR3 protein. Altogether 300,000 or so distinct CDR3 sequences are present, roughly 94% being singletons, with the ten largest covering over 0.05%. The data originate from a study of CD8 T cells in Susac syndrome. Study results and caveats: Individuals included in the TCR sequencing and HLA analysis were acknowledged by the study to be relatively few in number.

Sample: CD4+ T cells from PBMCs. The source is a human donor with multiple sclerosis.

The CDR3 DNA sequence: TGCGCCAGCAGCCAAGATCTGTGGGGGAGGATTGGCTACACCTTC. This gives the protein CASSQDLWGRIGYTF. The gene calls are TRBV4-1 and TRBJ1-2, with a weak D call TRBD1 (5 bases). This CDR3 spans 15 amino acids. V was clipped by 0 bases and J by 7 bases, with 15 bases between them. Germline CDR1 MGHRA, CDR2 YSYEKL.